This T cell receptor beta chain was obtained from a study of shared clonotypes between healthy human individuals. Study-level points and caveats: In a handful of donors, around 5% of naive CD4 clonotypes appeared in common.

Germline V gives CDR1 SGHVS, CDR2 FNYEAQ. V lost 5 bases and J lost 3; bases outside the gene matches: 10. The CDR3 runs to 16 residues. A note on this clone: Its specificity is unknown.

At deep level, the assay was performed. Each sorted subset replicate got 200 ng genomic DNA, 30,000 or so genomes. The method was immunoSEQ multiplex PCR; TCRdb's version includes in-frame clones alone and lacks a portion of them. This sample yields around 2,000,000 clones, of which approximately 95% are seen a single time; under 0.15% belongs to the top ten. This clonotype was sampled from a man aged 18-30 years in good health. Material for sequencing was naive CD4+ T cells sorted from blood. The sample's subset: CD45RA+ positively selected. The V call is TRBV7-6, the J call TRBJ2-1; 7 nucleotides match TRBD1. The CDR3 protein is CASSPLDAGGYNEQFF. The CDR3 bases are TGTGCCAGCAGCCCCCTTGACGCAGGGGGCTACAATGAGCAGTTCTTC.